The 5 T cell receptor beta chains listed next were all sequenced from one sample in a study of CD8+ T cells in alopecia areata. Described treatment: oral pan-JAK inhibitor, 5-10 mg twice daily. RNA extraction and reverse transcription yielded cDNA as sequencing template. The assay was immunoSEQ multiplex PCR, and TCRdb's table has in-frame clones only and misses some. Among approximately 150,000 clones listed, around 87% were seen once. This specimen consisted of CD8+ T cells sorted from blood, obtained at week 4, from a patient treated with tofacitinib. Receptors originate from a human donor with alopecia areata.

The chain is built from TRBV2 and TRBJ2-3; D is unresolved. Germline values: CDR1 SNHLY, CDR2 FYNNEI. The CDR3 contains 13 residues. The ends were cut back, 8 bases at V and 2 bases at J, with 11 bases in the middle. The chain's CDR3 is CASLGVFTDTQYF. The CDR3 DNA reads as TGTGCCAGCCTCGGAGTGTTCACAGATACGCAGTATTTT.

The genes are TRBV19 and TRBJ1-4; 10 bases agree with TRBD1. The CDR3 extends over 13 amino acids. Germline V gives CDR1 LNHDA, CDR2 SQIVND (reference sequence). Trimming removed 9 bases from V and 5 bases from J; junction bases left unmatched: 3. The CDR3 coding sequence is TGTGCCAGCCGGGACAGGGGAAATGAAAAACTGTTTTTT. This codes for CASRDRGNEKLFF.

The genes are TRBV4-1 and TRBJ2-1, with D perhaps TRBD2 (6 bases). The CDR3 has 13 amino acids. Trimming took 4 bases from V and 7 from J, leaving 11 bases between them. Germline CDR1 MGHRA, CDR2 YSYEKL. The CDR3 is CASSPTSLNEQFF. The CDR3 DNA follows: TGCGCCAGCAGCCCTACTAGCTTGAATGAGCAGTTCTTC.

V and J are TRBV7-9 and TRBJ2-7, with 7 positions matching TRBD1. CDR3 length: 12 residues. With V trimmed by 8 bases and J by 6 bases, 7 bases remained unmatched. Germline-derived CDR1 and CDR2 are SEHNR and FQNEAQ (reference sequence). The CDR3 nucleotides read TGTGCCAGCGGCCGACAGGGTCCCGAGCAGTACTTC. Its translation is CASGRQGPEQYF.

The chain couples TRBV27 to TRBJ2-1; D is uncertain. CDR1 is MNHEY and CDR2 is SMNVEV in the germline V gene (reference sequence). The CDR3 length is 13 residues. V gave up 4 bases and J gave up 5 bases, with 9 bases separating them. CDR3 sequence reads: CASSWGSNNEQFF. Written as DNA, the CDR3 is TGTGCCAGCAGTTGGGGAAGTAACAATGAGCAGTTCTTC.